This T cell receptor (beta chain) was recovered during a study of breast tumors, draining lymph nodes, adjacent tissues. Study results and caveats: Luminal-like breast cancer showed significantly greater tumor-nontumor repertoire similarity than basal-like breast cancer did. Tumors had less TCR diversity than lymph nodes, more than nontumor tissue. Findings are consistent with lymph node origin and intratumoral expansion of most tumor T cells. Tumor T cell lymph node origin was a supported hypothesis, not proven.

A single record per CDR3 protein comes from TCRdb applying MiXCR to the multiplex PCR reads. The sample shows approximately 89,000 distinct CDR3 sequences, approximately 31% of them seen only once. This clonotype was seen repeatedly, ten times or more. The target antigen is unknown. Samples came from axillary lymph nodes draining the breast cancer. Sequenced input: axillary lymph node tissue. The sequence was collected from a female donor with breast cancer. Some clones in this sample may be carry-over from other donors' samples.

The CDR3 here is CASSSTYEQYF. For the CDR3, the DNA is TGTGCCAGCAGTTCAACTTACGAGCAGTACTTC. The V and J genes are TRBV7-2 and TRBJ2-7; D unresolved. This CDR3 has 11 amino acids. Trimming stripped 6 bases from V and 4 bases from J, with 7 bases between. Germline-derived CDR1 and CDR2 are SGHTA and FQGNSA.